The rows below give T cell receptor beta chains drawn from one sample of a study of shared T cell receptors in the human thymus. Sequencing was performed with immunoSEQ multiplex PCR; in TCRdb, only in-frame clones are kept and a portion is missing. This sample has about 660,000 clones, with more than 75% found just once. These data also formed part of another study, on human thymus T cells.

Sequences were obtained from thymocytes. All receptors derive from a boy under two years old with a congenital heart defect. Both conserved end residues are part of each CDR3. D genes are given only for firm matches. Rows give clone size only sometimes, using once, few, many, or a class for an expanded clone.

>15|TRBV19|TRBJ1-1|-|-
TGTGCCAGTACCCCGTGGAGGGAGAAGGGGACTGAAGCTTTCTTT
CASTPWREKGTEAFF
>14|TRBV6-1|TRBJ1-2|-|TRBD1
TGTGCCAGCAGTGAATCAGGGGGTGGGTATGGCTACACCTTC
CASSESGGGYGYTF
>15|TRBV7-2|TRBJ1-2|once|TRBD1
TGTGCCAGCAGCATAAGGACAGGGGAGAACTATGGCTACACCTTC
CASSIRTGENYGYTF
>13|TRBV6-1|TRBJ2-7|-|-
TGTGCCTCAAGGGGAAGGCCTACCTACGAGCAGTACTTC
CASRGRPTYEQYF
>17|TRBV15|TRBJ2-7|-|TRBD2
TGTGCCACCAGCAGAGATGTCCGAGCGGGAGGGCCTAACGAGCAGTACTTC
CATSRDVRAGGPNEQYF
>18|TRBV7-2|TRBJ2-1|-|TRBD1
TGTGCCAGCAGCTTAGCTGAAGGGTCGGACAGGCCAACCAATGAGCAGTTCTTC
CASSLAEGSDRPTNEQFF
>14|TRBV19|TRBJ1-2|-|-
TGTGCCAGTAGTATAAGCATTCCACCCCGCGGCTACACCTTC
CASSISIPPRGYTF
>15|TRBV7-6|TRBJ2-1|-|TRBD2
TGTGCCAGCAGCCGTACTAGCGGGGACTACAATGAGCAGTTCTTC
CASSRTSGDYNEQFF
>17|TRBV7-2|TRBJ2-7|-|TRBD2
TGTGCCAGCAGCTTAGCGGCTAGCGGGGTGCGTTTCCACGAGCAGTACTTC
CASSLAASGVRFHEQYF
>15|TRBV2|TRBJ2-1|once|TRBD2
TGTGCCAGGGGGGGATCGGGAGGGACCCCTAATGAGCAGTTCTTC
CARGGSGGTPNEQFF
>12|TRBV5-1|TRBJ2-3|-|TRBD1
TGCGCCAGCGAATCCGGGACAGGGGGTCAGTATTTT
CASESGTGGQYF
>17|TRBV7-8|TRBJ2-3|-|TRBD2
TGTGCCAGCAGCTTGGGACTAGCGGGCGGACCCCCAGATACGCAGTATTTT
CASSLGLAGGPPDTQYF
>15|TRBV28|TRBJ1-4|-|-
TGTGCCAGCAGTTTATCGGTTGGGGGGAATGAAAAACTGTTTTTT
CASSLSVGGNEKLFF
>14|TRBV2|TRBJ2-3|-|TRBD1
TGTGCCAGCAGCGCGGGACAGGGGGCAGATACGCAGTATTTT
CASSAGQGADTQYF
>17|TRBV15|TRBJ2-7|once|TRBD2
TGTGCCACCAGCAGAGCATTTCCCTCCCGGGAGGACTACGAGCAGTACTTC
CATSRAFPSREDYEQYF
>18|TRBV5-8|TRBJ2-7|-|TRBD2
TGTGCCAGCTGCCCCGGACAGTACGACGGGACTAGCTCGTACGAGCAGTACTTC
CASCPGQYDGTSSYEQYF
>12|TRBV4-2|TRBJ1-5|-|-
TGTGCCAGCAGCCAGGCGGGTCAGCCCCAGCATTTT
CASSQAGQPQHF
>15|TRBV7-9|TRBJ2-5|-|-
TGTGCCAGCAGCTCTTACGGAGGGAGCCAAGAGACCCAGTACTTC
CASSSYGGSQETQYF
>16|TRBV4-1|TRBJ2-1|-|TRBD2
TGCGCCAGCAGCCAAGATAAGAGCGGGAGGGACAATGAGCAGTTCTTC
CASSQDKSGRDNEQFF
>16|TRBV4-1|TRBJ2-1|-|TRBD2
TGCGCCAGCAGCCCGAGAAGACTAGCGGGAGTAGGTGAGCAGTTCTTC
CASSPRRLAGVGEQFF
>16|TRBV6-4|TRBJ2-7|-|TRBD2
TGTGCCAGCATGAGGTGTGGTAGCGGGAGGTTCTACGAGCAGTACTTC
CASMRCGSGRFYEQYF
>16|TRBV5-1|TRBJ2-7|-|TRBD2
TGCGCCAGCAGCTTCCGCCCGGGGGAGCGGGGGTACGAGCAGTACTTC
CASSFRPGERGYEQYF
>16|TRBV27|TRBJ2-1|once|-
TGTGCCAGCAGTTTATCGCGTCGCGGGGTGTACAATGAGCAGTTCTTC
CASSLSRRGVYNEQFF
>15|TRBV19|TRBJ1-2|-|TRBD1
TGTGCCAGTAGTCCTCCGGACAGGGGGCTGGATGGCTACACCTTC
CASSPPDRGLDGYTF
>21|TRBV4-3|TRBJ2-1|-|TRBD2
TGCGCCAGCAGCCAAGATAGTAGTGGGACTAGCGGGAGAATGTTATGCAATGAGCAGTTCTTC
CASSQDSSGTSGRMLCNEQFF
>20|TRBV6-4|TRBJ2-3|-|TRBD2
TGTGCCAGCATTTGGGGGGAGGGCGGAAAGGTGGCAACTAGCACAGATACGCAGTATTTT
CASIWGEGGKVATSTDTQYF
>13|TRBV29-1|TRBJ2-5|-|TRBD1
TGCAGCGGTACAGGGGGCGGGCAAGAGACCCAGTACTTC
CSGTGGGQETQYF
>14|TRBV18|TRBJ1-5|-|TRBD1
TGTGCCAGCTCACCGGGACAGGGCAATCAGCCCCAGCATTTT
CASSPGQGNQPQHF
>16|TRBV15|TRBJ1-3|-|-
TGTGCCACCAGCAGAGGCCACCTACAGGGAGTTTACACCATATATTTT
CATSRGHLQGVYTIYF
>13|TRBV7-2|TRBJ1-2|-|-
TGTGCCAGCAGCTTAGGGCAGGGTAGGGGCTACACCTTC
CASSLGQGRGYTF
>18|TRBV10-3|TRBJ2-1|-|TRBD2
TGTGCCATCAGTGCGGGGGTACTACTAGCGGGAGTCTACAATGAGCAGTTCTTC
CAISAGVLLAGVYNEQFF
>14|TRBV29-1|TRBJ2-1|-|-
TGCAGCGTTGAACAAGGGGTTGAGGTCAATGAGCAGTTCTTC
CSVEQGVEVNEQFF
>15|TRBV27|TRBJ2-5|once|TRBD2
TGTGCCAGCAGTTCCCCCCGACTAGCGCAAGAGACCCAGTACTTC
CASSSPRLAQETQYF
>14|TRBV6-5|TRBJ2-7|-|-
TGTGCCAGCAGCTCCCAAAGGAGGTCGTACGAGCAGTACTTC
CASSSQRRSYEQYF
>17|TRBV4-1|TRBJ1-2|-|TRBD1
TGCGCCAGCAGCCCTAGACTGGGACAGGTAAAAGACTATGGCTACACCTTC
CASSPRLGQVKDYGYTF
>20|TRBV4-2|TRBJ2-3|-|TRBD1
TGTGCCAGCAGCCAAGATGGAATGGGGCGCCAGGGGGCCCGCACAGATACGCAGTATTTT
CASSQDGMGRQGARTDTQYF
>14|TRBV6-1|TRBJ1-3|-|-
TGTGCCAGCAGTGAAGCTGTTGGGGGGGACACCATATATTTT
CASSEAVGGDTIYF
>12|TRBV11-2|TRBJ2-3|-|-
TGTGCCAGCAGCTTAATCGCAGATACGCAGTATTTT
CASSLIADTQYF
>16|TRBV29-1|TRBJ2-1|-|-
TGCAGCGTGGATTCCGGGGTCACTCTATCCTACAATGAGCAGTTCTTC
CSVDSGVTLSYNEQFF
>14|TRBV5-1|TRBJ1-2|-|-
TGCGCCAGCAGCTTAGGCCAGGGGAACTATGGCTACACCTTC
CASSLGQGNYGYTF
>18|TRBV7-2|TRBJ2-7|-|TRBD2
TGTGCCAGCACCCCCGGGCGGGTCACTAGCGGGAGCTCCTACGAGCAGTACTTC
CASTPGRVTSGSSYEQYF
>16|TRBV29-1|TRBJ2-1|-|TRBD1
TGCAGCGTTGATCCAAAAATGACAGGGGGGCCCAATGAGCAGTTCTTC
CSVDPKMTGGPNEQFF
>15|TRBV28|TRBJ1-1|few|-
TGTGCCAGCAGTTTTCAACTGAGGGTGAACACTGAAGCTTTCTTT
CASSFQLRVNTEAFF
>14|TRBV18|TRBJ2-3|-|-
TGTGCCAGCTCACCCGCCAGGGAGGCAGATACGCAGTATTTT
CASSPAREADTQYF
>15|TRBV7-3|TRBJ2-5|-|-
TGTGCCAGCAGCCCCTCGGGGTGGGTCCAAGAGACCCAGTACTTC
CASSPSGWVQETQYF
>11|TRBV10-3|TRBJ2-7|-|-
TGTGCCATAGGCTTTGGGGGGGGCTGGTACTTC
CAIGFGGGWYF
>15|TRBV16|TRBJ1-1|once|-
TGTGCCAGCAGCCAATCCACAGTCTCGAGCACTGAAGCTTTCTTT
CASSQSTVSSTEAFF
>16|TRBV4-3|TRBJ1-2|-|-
TGCGCCAGCAGCCAAGATCGGGGTGGGGTTTCCTATGGCTACACCTTC
CASSQDRGGVSYGYTF
>16|TRBV18|TRBJ2-3|-|-
TGTGCCAGCTCACCACGGGGCGGGGTGGCCCCAGATACGCAGTATTTT
CASSPRGGVAPDTQYF
>15|TRBV14|TRBJ2-7|-|TRBD2
TGTGCCAGCAGCCTAGTAGCGGGAGGGAGGGGCGAGCAGTACTTC
CASSLVAGGRGEQYF
>15|TRBV11-2|TRBJ1-2|-|-
TGTGCCAGCAGCCACGGAGGGACGGAGAGTGATGGCTACACCTTC
CASSHGGTESDGYTF
>17|TRBV23-1|TRBJ2-1|-|TRBD1
TGCGCCAGCAGTCAACCCCCGGGACAGTTAAGTTACAATGAGCAGTTCTTC
CASSQPPGQLSYNEQFF
>15|TRBV28|TRBJ1-4|-|-
TGTGCCAGCAGTTTTGGCCGGGACATCTACGAAAAACTGTTTTTT
CASSFGRDIYEKLFF
>13|TRBV2|TRBJ2-7|-|-
TGTGCCAGCAGTGCGGTGGTCTCCTACGAGCAGTACTTC
CASSAVVSYEQYF
>11|TRBV20-1|TRBJ1-2|-|-
TGCAGTGCTCTAAATGGTAATGGCTACACCTTC
CSALNGNGYTF
>15|TRBV6-5|TRBJ2-6|-|-
TGTGCCACTAGGGGCCCGAGCTCTGGGGCCAACGTCCTGACTTTC
CATRGPSSGANVLTF
>17|TRBV7-3|TRBJ1-4|-|-
TGTGCCAGCAGCTTAAGGCCCCGGGGAGAGGAGGGCGAAAAACTGTTTTTT
CASSLRPRGEEGEKLFF
>15|TRBV10-3|TRBJ1-2|-|TRBD1
TGTGCCATCAGTAGGGACAGGGCGGGATCTTATGGCTACACCTTC
CAISRDRAGSYGYTF
>15|TRBV6-1|TRBJ1-3|-|TRBD1
TGTGCCAGCAGCCGGGACAGGCTTTACGGAAACACCATATATTTT
CASSRDRLYGNTIYF
>17|TRBV5-4|TRBJ1-2|-|-
TGTGCCAGCAGCTTGGCGGGGAAGTTTCCGGGTCTCGGTGGCTACACCTTC
CASSLAGKFPGLGGYTF